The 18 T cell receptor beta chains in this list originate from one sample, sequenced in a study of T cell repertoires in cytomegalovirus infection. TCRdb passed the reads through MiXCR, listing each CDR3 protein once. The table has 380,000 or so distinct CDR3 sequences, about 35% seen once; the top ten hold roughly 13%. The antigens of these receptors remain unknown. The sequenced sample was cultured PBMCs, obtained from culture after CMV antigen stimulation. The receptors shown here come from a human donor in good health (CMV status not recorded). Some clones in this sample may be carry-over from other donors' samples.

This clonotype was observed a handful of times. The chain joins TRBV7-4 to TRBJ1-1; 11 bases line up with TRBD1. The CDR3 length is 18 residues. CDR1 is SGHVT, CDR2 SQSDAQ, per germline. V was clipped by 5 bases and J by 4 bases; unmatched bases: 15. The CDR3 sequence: CASSPGTGGHKGSTEAFF. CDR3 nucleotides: TGTGCCAGCAGCCCCGGGACAGGGGGTCATAAGGGGAGCACTGAAGCTTTCTTT.

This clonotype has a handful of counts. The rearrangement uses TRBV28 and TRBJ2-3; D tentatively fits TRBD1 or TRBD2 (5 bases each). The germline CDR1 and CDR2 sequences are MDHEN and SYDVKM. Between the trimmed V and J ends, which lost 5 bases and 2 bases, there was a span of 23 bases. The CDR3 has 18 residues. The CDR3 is CASSPLGYGTESTDTQYF. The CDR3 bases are TGTGCCAGCAGTCCCCTGGGGTACGGGACCGAATCCACAGATACGCAGTATTTT. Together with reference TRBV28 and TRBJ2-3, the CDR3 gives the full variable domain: DVKVTQSSRYLVKRTGEKVFLECVQDMDHENMFWYRQDPGLGLRLIYFSYDVKMKEKGDIPEGYSVSREKKERFSLILESASTNQTSMYLCASSPLGYGTESTDTQYFGPGTRLTVL.

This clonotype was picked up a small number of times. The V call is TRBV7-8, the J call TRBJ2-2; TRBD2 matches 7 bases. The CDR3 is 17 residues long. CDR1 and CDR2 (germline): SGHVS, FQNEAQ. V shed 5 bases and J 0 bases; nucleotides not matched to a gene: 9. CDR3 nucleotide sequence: TGTGCCAGCAGCGAAAACGCCGGGACTACGAACACCGGGGAGCTGTTTTTT. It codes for CASSENAGTTNTGELFF.

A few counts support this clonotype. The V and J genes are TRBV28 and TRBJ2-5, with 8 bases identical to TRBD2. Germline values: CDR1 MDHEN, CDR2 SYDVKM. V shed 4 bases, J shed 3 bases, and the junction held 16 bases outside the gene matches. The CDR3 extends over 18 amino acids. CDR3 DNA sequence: TGTGCCAGCAGTTCCGGCACCATAATCGGGACTAGAGAAGAGACCCAGTACTTC. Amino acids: CASSSGTIIGTREETQYF.

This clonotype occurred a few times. In DNA form, the CDR3 reads TGTGCCAGCAGAGCCTCTCTAGTTAAGCTTGGTGAGCAGTTCTTC. Translated: CASRASLVKLGEQFF. The rearrangement uses TRBV12-3 or TRBV12-4 and TRBJ2-1; no clear D gene. V dropped 6 bases and J dropped 9 bases, with 21 bases sitting between them. The CDR3 contains 15 residues.

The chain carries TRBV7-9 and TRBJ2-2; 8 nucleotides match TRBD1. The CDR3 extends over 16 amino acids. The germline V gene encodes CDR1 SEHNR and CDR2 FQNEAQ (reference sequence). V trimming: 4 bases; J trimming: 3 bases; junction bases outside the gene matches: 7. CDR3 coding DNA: TGTGCCAGCAGCTCCCAGACAGGGGCGCACACCGGGGAGCTGTTTTTT. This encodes CASSSQTGAHTGELFF.

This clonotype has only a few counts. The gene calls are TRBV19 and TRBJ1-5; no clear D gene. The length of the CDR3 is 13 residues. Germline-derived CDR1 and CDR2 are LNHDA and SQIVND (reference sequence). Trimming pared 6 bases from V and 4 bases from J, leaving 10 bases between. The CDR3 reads CASSPRGNQPQHF. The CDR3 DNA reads TGTGCCAGTAGCCCTCGGGGTAATCAGCCCCAGCATTTT. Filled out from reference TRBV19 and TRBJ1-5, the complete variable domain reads DGGITQSPKYLFRKEGQNVTLSCEQNLNHDAMYWYRQDPGQGLRLIYYSQIVNDFQKGDIAEGYSVSREKKESFPLTVTSAQKNPTAFYLCASSPRGNQPQHFGDGTRLSIL.

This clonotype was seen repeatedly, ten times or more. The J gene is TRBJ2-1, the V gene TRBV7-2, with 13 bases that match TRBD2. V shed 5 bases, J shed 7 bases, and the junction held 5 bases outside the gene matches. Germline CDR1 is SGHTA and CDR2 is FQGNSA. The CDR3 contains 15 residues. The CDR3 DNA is TGTGCCAGCAGCCGGGGACTAGCGGGAAGGAATGAGCAGTTCTTC. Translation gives CASSRGLAGRNEQFF. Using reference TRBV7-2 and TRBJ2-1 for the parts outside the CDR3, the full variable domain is GAGVSQSPSNKVTEKGKDVELRCDPISGHTALYWYRQSLGQGLEFLIYFQGNSAPDKSGLPSDRFSAERTGGSVSTLTIQRTQQEDSAVYLCASSRGLAGRNEQFFGPGTRLTVL.

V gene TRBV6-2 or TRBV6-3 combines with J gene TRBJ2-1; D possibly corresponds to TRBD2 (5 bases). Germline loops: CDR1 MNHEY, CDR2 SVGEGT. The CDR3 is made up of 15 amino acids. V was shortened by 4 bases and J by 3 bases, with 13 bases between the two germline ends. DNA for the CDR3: TGTGCCAGCAGTTCGAGGCGGGCTAACTACAATGAGCAGTTCTTC. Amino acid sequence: CASSSRRANYNEQFF.

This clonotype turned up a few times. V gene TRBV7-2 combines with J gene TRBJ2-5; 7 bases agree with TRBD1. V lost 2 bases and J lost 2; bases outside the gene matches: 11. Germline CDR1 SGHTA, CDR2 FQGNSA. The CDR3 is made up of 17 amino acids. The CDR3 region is CASSLISTGVGQETQYF. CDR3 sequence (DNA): TGTGCCAGCAGCTTAATCAGCACAGGGGTGGGGCAAGAGACCCAGTACTTC.

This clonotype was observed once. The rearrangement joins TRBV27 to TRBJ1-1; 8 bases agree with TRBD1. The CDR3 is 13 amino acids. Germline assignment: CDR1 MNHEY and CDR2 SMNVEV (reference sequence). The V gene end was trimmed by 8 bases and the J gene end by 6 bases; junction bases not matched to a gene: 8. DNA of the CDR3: TGTGCCAGCGCGAGGACAGGGCCAGCTGAAGCTTTCTTT. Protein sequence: CASARTGPAEAFF.

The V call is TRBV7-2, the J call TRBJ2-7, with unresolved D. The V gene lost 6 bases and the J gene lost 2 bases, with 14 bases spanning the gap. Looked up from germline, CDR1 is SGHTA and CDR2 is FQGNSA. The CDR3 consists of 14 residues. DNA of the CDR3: TGTGCCAGCAGTCTACCGGACGGAGCCTACGAGCAGTACTTC. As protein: CASSLPDGAYEQYF. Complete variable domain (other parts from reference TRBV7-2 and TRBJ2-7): GAGVSQSPSNKVTEKGKDVELRCDPISGHTALYWYRQSLGQGLEFLIYFQGNSAPDKSGLPSDRFSAERTGGSVSTLTIQRTQQEDSAVYLCASSLPDGAYEQYFGPGTRLTVT.

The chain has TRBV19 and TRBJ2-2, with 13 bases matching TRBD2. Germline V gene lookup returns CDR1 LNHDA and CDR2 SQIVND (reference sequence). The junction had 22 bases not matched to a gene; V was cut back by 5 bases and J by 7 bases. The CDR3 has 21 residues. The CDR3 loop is CASSRHPRGLTSGRYDGELFF. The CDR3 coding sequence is TGTGCCAGTAGTCGTCATCCCAGGGGCTTGACTAGCGGGAGGTATGACGGGGAGCTGTTTTTT. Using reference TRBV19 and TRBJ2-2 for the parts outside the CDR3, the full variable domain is DGGITQSPKYLFRKEGQNVTLSCEQNLNHDAMYWYRQDPGQGLRLIYYSQIVNDFQKGDIAEGYSVSREKKESFPLTVTSAQKNPTAFYLCASSRHPRGLTSGRYDGELFFGEGSRLTVL.

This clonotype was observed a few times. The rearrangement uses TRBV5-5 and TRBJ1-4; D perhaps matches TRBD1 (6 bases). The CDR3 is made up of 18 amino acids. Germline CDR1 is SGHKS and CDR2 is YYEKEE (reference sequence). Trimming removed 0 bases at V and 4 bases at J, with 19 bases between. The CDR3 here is CASSLATGRPGRNEKLFF. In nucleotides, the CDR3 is TGTGCCAGCAGCTTGGCGACAGGTCGGCCAGGACGTAATGAAAAACTGTTTTTT.

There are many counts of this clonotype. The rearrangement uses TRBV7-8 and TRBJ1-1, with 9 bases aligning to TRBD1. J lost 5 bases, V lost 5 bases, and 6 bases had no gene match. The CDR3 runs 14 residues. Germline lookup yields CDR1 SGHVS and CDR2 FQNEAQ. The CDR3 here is CASSPTGGRTEAFF. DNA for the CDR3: TGTGCCAGCAGCCCAACAGGGGGCAGGACTGAAGCTTTCTTT.

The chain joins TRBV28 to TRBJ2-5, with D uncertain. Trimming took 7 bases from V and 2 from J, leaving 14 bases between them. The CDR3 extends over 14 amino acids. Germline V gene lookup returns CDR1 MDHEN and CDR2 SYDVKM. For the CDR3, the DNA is TGTGCCAGCACTAGTCAAGTGGGGCAAGAGACCCAGTACTTC. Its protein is CASTSQVGQETQYF. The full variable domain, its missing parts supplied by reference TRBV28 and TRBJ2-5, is DVKVTQSSRYLVKRTGEKVFLECVQDMDHENMFWYRQDPGLGLRLIYFSYDVKMKEKGDIPEGYSVSREKKERFSLILESASTNQTSMYLCASTSQVGQETQYFGPGTRLLVL.

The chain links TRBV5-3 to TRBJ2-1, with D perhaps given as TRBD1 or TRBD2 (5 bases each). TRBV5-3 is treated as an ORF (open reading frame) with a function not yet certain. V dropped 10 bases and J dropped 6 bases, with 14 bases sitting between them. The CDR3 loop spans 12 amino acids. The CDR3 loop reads CAGVGTANEQFF. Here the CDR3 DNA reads TGTGCCGGCGTAGGGACCGCCAATGAGCAGTTCTTC.

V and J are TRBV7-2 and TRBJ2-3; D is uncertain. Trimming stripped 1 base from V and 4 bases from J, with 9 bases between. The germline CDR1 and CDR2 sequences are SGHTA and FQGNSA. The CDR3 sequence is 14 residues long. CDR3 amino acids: CASSLEAFADTQYF. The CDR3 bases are TGTGCCAGCAGCTTAGAGGCGTTCGCAGATACGCAGTATTTT. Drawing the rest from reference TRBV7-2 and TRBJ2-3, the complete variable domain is GAGVSQSPSNKVTEKGKDVELRCDPISGHTALYWYRQSLGQGLEFLIYFQGNSAPDKSGLPSDRFSAERTGGSVSTLTIQRTQQEDSAVYLCASSLEAFADTQYFGPGTRLTVL.